The 14 T cell receptor beta chains below all came from one sample that was sequenced in a study of regulatory T cells in long-lasting Graves disease. Time point reported: newly diagnosed GD, antithyroid drugs for less than 3 months. PBMC RNA served as the TCR library source. Building the TCR beta libraries relied on iRepertoire HTBI primers, and CDR3 regions underwent Arm-PCR. TCRdb processed the multiplex PCR reads anew with MiXCR; each CDR3 protein has one entry. The repertoire holds about 220,000 distinct CDR3 sequences, with less than 20% as singletons. The data also belong to a second study, concerning T cells in Graves' hyperthyroidism and ophthalmopathy.

The sample here was peripheral blood mononuclear cells (PBMCs), taken at new diagnosis, from a patient treated with antithyroid drugs. The origin of the receptors is a woman between 25 and 40 years old with Graves disease.

Regarding this clonotype: A clone one base away is much larger, so this may be a read error. The gene calls are TRBV28 and TRBJ2-7; TRBD2 might be the D (6 bases). The CDR3 runs 16 residues. The germline V and J ends were trimmed by 5 bases and 7 bases, with 24 bases remaining between them. Germline V CDR1 and CDR2: MDHEN, SYDVKM. As DNA, the CDR3 is TGTGCCAGCAGTCCGTTGGGGGACTGGGGGTACAATGAGCAGTACTTC. Amino acid sequence: CASSPLGDWGYNEQYF.

The CDR3 bases are TGTGCCAGCAGGGGGGACAGTTTCACTGAAGCTTTCTTT. This codes for CASRGDSFTEAFF. The rearrangement joins TRBV2 to TRBJ1-1, with TRBD1 matching over 7 bases. Germline V lookup: CDR1 SNHLY, CDR2 FYNNEI. The CDR3 contains 13 residues. V lost 6 bases to trimming and J lost 4 bases; unmatched junction nucleotides: 5.

This clonotype was found many times. CDR3 coding DNA: TGTGCCAGCAGGTCCCCCCGGGACCGTGCGTTCTTC. Protein product: CASRSPRDRAFF. This chain uses TRBV12-3 or TRBV12-4 with TRBJ2-1, with D perhaps TRBD1 or TRBD2 (5 bases each). Deletions cut 6 bases from V and 15 bases from J, with 18 bases between. This CDR3 spans 12 amino acids.

Many counts were recorded for this clonotype. The V and J genes are TRBV15 and TRBJ1-2; a weak D match, TRBD1 (5 bases). Trimming stripped 1 base from V and 2 bases from J, with 5 bases between. The CDR3 runs to 13 residues. Per germline, CDR1 LNHNV and CDR2 YYDKDF (reference sequence). In DNA form, the CDR3 reads TGTGCCACCAGCAGAGGACAGAACTATGGCTACACCTTC. This gives the protein CATSRGQNYGYTF. The entire variable domain, with the rest obtained from reference TRBV15 and TRBJ1-2, is as follows: DAMVIQNPRYQVTQFGKPVTLSCSQTLNHNVMYWYQQKSSQAPKLLFHYYDKDFNNEADTPDNFQSRRPNTSFCFLDIRSPGLGDTAMYLCATSRGQNYGYTFGSGTRLTVV.

The genes are TRBV2 and TRBJ2-1, with D perhaps TRBD1 or TRBD2 (5 bases each). Trimming cost V 10 bases and J 12 bases, with 13 bases left between them. The germline gives CDR1 SNHLY, CDR2 FYNNEI. The CDR3 is 10 residues long. The DNA of the CDR3 is TGTGCCACTGGGGACCCCTGGCAGTTCTTC. It codes for CATGDPWQFF.

Many counts were recorded for this clonotype. V is TRBV15 and J is TRBJ1-1, with D unclear. Germline lookup yields CDR1 LNHNV and CDR2 YYDKDF (reference sequence). V was trimmed by 0 bases and J by 1 base, leaving 6 bases between them. The CDR3 totals 14 residues. CDR3: CATSRDLWNTEAFF. The CDR3 nucleotides are TGTGCCACCAGCAGAGATCTATGGAACACTGAAGCTTTCTTT.

The sample holds many counts of this clonotype. The chain carries TRBV12-3 or TRBV12-4 and TRBJ1-2; a weak D match, TRBD1 (5 bases). Deletions cut 3 bases from V and 3 bases from J, with 20 bases between. This CDR3 region has 17 residues. CDR3 in amino acids: CASSFYAWQGGDYGYTF. For the CDR3, the DNA is TGTGCCAGCAGTTTTTACGCATGGCAGGGAGGGGACTATGGCTACACCTTC.

Many counts were recorded for this clonotype. The J gene is TRBJ2-1, the V gene TRBV11-2, with TRBD2 matching over 9 bases. The CDR3 loop spans 15 amino acids. V shed 5 bases and J 7 bases; nucleotides not matched to a gene: 9. In germline, CDR1 is SGHAT, CDR2 FQNNGV. CDR3: CASSQGLAGENEQFF. The CDR3 coding sequence is TGTGCCAGCAGCCAGGGGTTAGCGGGAGAGAATGAGCAGTTCTTC. Full variable domain (remainder filled in from reference TRBV11-2 and TRBJ2-1): EAGVAQSPRYKIIEKRQSVAFWCNPISGHATLYWYQQILGQGPKLLIQFQNNGVVDDSQLPKDRFSAERLKGVDSTLKIQPAKLEDSAVYLCASSQGLAGENEQFFGPGTRLTVL.

This clonotype was picked up many times. This sequence joins TRBV6-1 and TRBJ1-1; possibly TRBD1 for D (5 bases). The V end lost 5 bases, the J end lost 0 bases, and 10 bases lay between the germline ends. The CDR3 runs to 14 residues. Germline CDR1 is MNHNS and CDR2 is SASEGT. CDR3 DNA sequence: TGTGCCAGCAGTCTCCGACAGTTGAACACTGAAGCTTTCTTT. This codes for CASSLRQLNTEAFF.

This clonotype has at least ten counts. Here the CDR3 DNA reads TGTGCCATCAGACAACAGGGGGCGAATCAGCCCCAGCATTTT. This translates into CAIRQQGANQPQHF. The chain has TRBV10-3 and TRBJ1-5; 9 bases align to TRBD1. This CDR3 is built from 14 residues. J lost 4 bases, V lost 6 bases, and 4 bases had no gene match. CDR1 ENHRY and CDR2 SYGVKD come from the germline V gene.

This clonotype was seen at least ten times. This rearrangement joins TRBV24-1 to TRBJ2-3, with D unresolved. Looked up from germline, CDR1 is KGHDR and CDR2 is SFDVKD. Trimming removed 2 bases at V and 3 bases at J, with 2 bases between. This CDR3 comprises 12 residues. This chain's CDR3 is CATSDSTDTQYF. In DNA form, the CDR3 reads TGTGCCACCAGTGATTCGACAGATACGCAGTATTTT.

This clonotype occurred many times. The chain employs TRBV20-1 and TRBJ1-5; the D gene is possibly TRBD1 (6 bases). Trimming removed 0 bases from V and 6 bases from J, with 12 bases in between. This CDR3 comprises 14 residues. Germline loops: CDR1 DFQATT, CDR2 SNEGSKA (reference sequence). CDR3 amino acids: CSARDPRGGQPQHF. The CDR3 nucleotides are TGCAGTGCTAGAGATCCCAGGGGAGGTCAGCCCCAGCATTTT.

This clonotype was found many times. V is TRBV15 and J is TRBJ2-3, with 7 positions matching TRBD2. CDR1 is LNHNV, CDR2 YYDKDF, per germline (reference sequence). Trimming removed 1 base from V and 0 bases from J; junction bases left unmatched: 7. There are 17 residues in the CDR3. CDR3 nucleotide sequence: TGTGCCACCAGCAGAGGTAACGGGAGGACTAGCACAGATACGCAGTATTTT. Amino acid sequence: CATSRGNGRTSTDTQYF.

In this sample, this clonotype turned up many times. The chain is built from TRBV5-4 and TRBJ2-3; perhaps TRBD1 as D (5 bases). The CDR3 covers 15 residues. V lost 0 bases, J lost 3 bases, and 11 bases lay in between. From germline, CDR1 is SGHNT and CDR2 YYREEE (reference sequence). The CDR3 DNA is TGTGCCAGCAGCTTGGAGGCAGGGAATACAGATACGCAGTATTTT. This encodes CASSLEAGNTDTQYF.